What follows are 22 T cell receptor beta chains derived from one specimen sequenced in a study of OX40 agonist ivuxolimab in advanced cancers. Assay used: immunoSEQ multiplex PCR; TCRdb lists only in-frame clones, some missing. The data contain about 27,000 clones, 82% of them singletons. The sequencing used CD4+ or CD8+ T cells sorted from blood, collected in a trial of the OX40 agonist ivuxolimab. Every receptor here comes from an adult with an advanced solid tumor such as melanoma, head and neck, liver or kidney cancer.

The V gene is TRBV5-1, the J gene TRBJ2-7; no clear D gene. The length of the CDR3 is 15 residues. The V end lost 0 bases, the J end lost 4 bases, and 14 bases lay between the germline ends. Germline-derived CDR1 and CDR2 are SGHRS and YFSETQ. The CDR3 loop is CASSLAQLTPYEQYF. The CDR3 nucleotides are TGCGCCAGCAGCTTGGCCCAGTTGACACCTTACGAGCAGTACTTC.

Written as DNA, the CDR3 is TGTGCCAGTAGTCTCACAACCTCCTACGAGCAGTACTTC. It is translated as CASSLTTSYEQYF. The gene calls are TRBV19 and TRBJ2-7; D remains ambiguous. This CDR3 contains 13 residues. V was clipped by 5 bases and J by 0 bases, with 8 bases between them. Germline V gene data show CDR1 as LNHDA and CDR2 as SQIVND (reference sequence).

This rearrangement joins TRBV18 to TRBJ1-4; TRBD1 agrees at 8 bases. This CDR3 is built from 15 residues. Germline CDR1 is KGHSH and CDR2 is LQKENI. V gave up 0 bases and J gave up 12 bases; unmatched junction bases: 9. The CDR3 DNA sequence: TGTGCCAGCTCACCACCCCAGGGGGCGCCTCCGGAACTGTTTTTT. This translates into CASSPPQGAPPELFF.

The CDR3 DNA sequence: TGTGCCAGCAGCCAAGACCCAGGGCAGTTAGGTTCACCCCTCCACTTT. Protein sequence: CASSQDPGQLGSPLHF. This chain uses TRBV4-2 with TRBJ1-6, with TRBD1 as a possible D gene (5 bases). Trimming took 0 bases from V and 9 from J, leaving 15 bases between them. The CDR3 length is 16 residues. In germline, CDR1 is LGHNA, CDR2 YNFKEQ.

The rearrangement joins TRBV29-1 to TRBJ1-4; D unresolved. The germline gives CDR1 SQVTM, CDR2 ANQGSEA. V was trimmed by 6 bases and J by 5 bases, leaving 10 bases between them. This CDR3 is 12 amino acids long. DNA for the CDR3: TGCAGCGTCCACACCGGGAATGAAAAACTGTTTTTT. Its protein is CSVHTGNEKLFF.

This chain connects TRBV7-2 to TRBJ1-2; a possible D gene is TRBD1 (5 bases). Germline CDR1 reads SGHTA; CDR2 reads FQGNSA. The CDR3 contains 14 residues. Trimming removed 8 bases from V and 4 bases from J, with 17 bases in between. For the CDR3, the DNA is TGTGCCAGCTCAAAAAATGGGGACCTCTATGGCTACACCTTC. This translates into CASSKNGDLYGYTF.

The chain couples TRBV28 to TRBJ2-7; D is possibly TRBD2 (5 bases). The ends were cut back, 5 bases at V and 5 bases at J, with 13 bases in the middle. In germline, CDR1 is MDHEN, CDR2 SYDVKM. CDR3 length: 13 residues. The CDR3 spells CASSPRGSDEQYF. The CDR3 DNA follows: TGTGCCAGCAGTCCCCGGGGAAGCGACGAGCAGTACTTC.

The chain recombines TRBV21-1 with TRBJ2-7; TRBD1 is the table's D call and was not checked against the DNA. TRBV21-1 is marked as a pseudogene. The CDR3 is made up of 12 amino acids. This chain's CDR3 is CASRDRVPEQYF. DNA of the CDR3: TGTGCCAGCAGGGACAGGGTCCCCGAGCAGTACTTC.

V gene TRBV6-5 combines with J gene TRBJ1-1; D remains unclear. The CDR3 covers 13 residues. The germline CDR1 and CDR2 sequences are MNHEY and SVGAGI. Trimming took off 4 bases at V and 4 bases at J, with 10 bases between the two ends. The CDR3 coding sequence is TGTGCCAGCAGTTCCGACATGTTCACTGAAGCTTTCTTT. Protein product: CASSSDMFTEAFF.

V gene TRBV27 combines with J gene TRBJ1-1; tentatively, D is TRBD1 (6 bases). The CDR3 sequence is 14 residues long. Germline assignment: CDR1 MNHEY and CDR2 SMNVEV (reference sequence). V gave up 7 bases and J gave up 4 bases, with 16 bases separating them. CDR3 in DNA: TGTGCCAGCAAAAAACGAGGGGGTGGCACTGAAGCTTTCTTT. It translates to CASKKRGGGTEAFF.

This sequence joins TRBV27 and TRBJ2-3; D is possibly TRBD1 (5 bases). The CDR3 is made up of 14 amino acids. Looked up from germline, CDR1 is MNHEY and CDR2 is SMNVEV (reference sequence). The V end lost 3 bases, the J end lost 3 bases, and 10 bases lay between the germline ends. CDR3 in amino acids: CASSLGLSTDTQYF. CDR3 coding DNA: TGTGCCAGCAGTTTGGGGCTTAGTACAGATACGCAGTATTTT.

The V and J genes are TRBV15 and TRBJ1-5; D ambiguous. V was trimmed by 5 bases and J by 2 bases, leaving 13 bases between them. CDR1 LNHNV and CDR2 YYDKDF come from the germline V gene (reference sequence). The CDR3 is 15 residues long. CDR3 in amino acids: CATSLQPPGNQPQHF. The CDR3 DNA follows: TGTGCCACCAGCTTACAACCCCCTGGCAATCAGCCCCAGCATTTT.

The rearrangement joins TRBV6-5 to TRBJ1-1; 7 nucleotides agree with TRBD1. Trimming removed 5 bases from V and 3 bases from J; junction bases left unmatched: 9. The CDR3 sequence is 15 residues long. Germline V gene sequence: CDR1 MNHEY, CDR2 SVGAGI. CDR3 region: CASSPFRGTDTEAFF. The CDR3, as DNA: TGTGCCAGCAGTCCCTTTCGCGGGACAGACACTGAAGCTTTCTTT.

This chain uses TRBV7-9 with TRBJ2-1, with TRBD1 identical over 8 bases. Germline V gene sequence: CDR1 SEHNR, CDR2 FQNEAQ (reference sequence). With 5 bases clipped from V and 7 bases from J, the junction kept 13 bases outside the gene matches. The CDR3 sequence is 16 residues long. CDR3: CASSTTTGVVWNEQFF. DNA of the CDR3: TGTGCCAGCAGCACTACGACAGGGGTAGTATGGAATGAGCAGTTCTTC.

The chain has TRBV7-2 and TRBJ2-7; 8 bases align to TRBD2. The CDR3 contains 14 residues. The germline V gene has CDR1 SGHTA and CDR2 FQGNSA. Trimming removed 5 bases from V and 2 bases from J; junction bases left unmatched: 5. CDR3 in DNA: TGTGCCAGCAGCCTCCCGGGAGGGGCCTACGAGCAGTACTTC. This codes for CASSLPGGAYEQYF.

The gene calls are TRBV7-9 and TRBJ1-1, with D possibly TRBD1 on 6 matching bases. V lost 5 bases, J lost 0 bases, and 16 bases lay in between. Germline-derived CDR1 and CDR2 are SEHNR and FQNEAQ (reference sequence). The CDR3 consists of 16 residues. This CDR3 reads CASSVGLGALNTEAFF. The CDR3 DNA reads TGTGCCAGCAGCGTAGGATTGGGGGCCCTGAACACTGAAGCTTTCTTT.

CDR3 loop: CASSPEGYGYTF. In DNA, the CDR3 is TGTGCCAGCAGCCCCGAGGGCTATGGCTACACCTTC. V and J are TRBV7-3 and TRBJ1-2; D is unclear. V was shortened by 5 bases and J by 4 bases, with 8 bases between the two germline ends. The CDR3 sequence is 12 residues long. Germline CDR1 is SGHTA and CDR2 is FQGTGA.

The V and J genes are TRBV7-9 and TRBJ1-5, with TRBD1 matching over 9 bases. V was pared by 5 bases and J by 3 bases, with 5 bases of the junction left unmatched. The CDR3 is 15 residues long. Germline CDR1 reads SEHNR; CDR2 reads FQNEAQ (reference sequence). The CDR3 nucleotides are TGTGCCAGCAGCCGGACAGGGGCCAACAATCAGCCCCAGCATTTT. Translation gives CASSRTGANNQPQHF.

This chain links TRBV5-1 with TRBJ2-7; D remains ambiguous. V dropped 4 bases and J dropped 2 bases, with 16 bases sitting between them. The CDR3 has 15 amino acids. The germline V gene encodes CDR1 SGHRS and CDR2 YFSETQ. CDR3 region: CASSKTPGEAYEQYF. As DNA, the CDR3 is TGCGCCAGCAGCAAGACTCCGGGCGAGGCCTACGAGCAGTACTTC.

This clone was counted a single time. This chain uses TRBV19 with TRBJ2-3; tentatively, D is TRBD1 or TRBD2 (5 bases each). In germline, CDR1 is LNHDA, CDR2 SQIVND (reference sequence). V gave up 5 bases and J gave up 1 base, with 10 bases separating them. The CDR3 sequence is 14 residues long. CDR3 DNA sequence: TGTGCCAGTAGTGGGACCGGTGGCACAGATACGCAGTATTTT. This codes for CASSGTGGTDTQYF.

The chain carries TRBV15 and TRBJ2-5; the match to TRBD1 covers 10 bases. Germline CDR1 reads LNHNV; CDR2 reads YYDKDF (reference sequence). After removal of 1 base from V and 1 base from J, the junction contained 6 bases not matched to a gene. The CDR3 is 17 amino acids. CDR3 protein: CATSRAKTGGPQETQYF. CDR3 bases: TGTGCCACCAGCAGAGCAAAGACAGGGGGCCCCCAAGAGACCCAGTACTTC.

The chain joins TRBV5-6 to TRBJ2-5, with 9 bases identical to TRBD2. The V gene's germline CDR1 is SGHDT and CDR2 YYEEEE. This CDR3 has 14 residues. V lost 4 bases to trimming and J lost 3 bases; unmatched junction nucleotides: 4. The CDR3 sequence: CASSGTSHEETQYF. The CDR3 DNA sequence: TGTGCCAGCAGCGGGACTAGCCATGAAGAGACCCAGTACTTC.